Shown below are 7 T cell receptor beta chains from a single sample sequenced in a study of cytomegalovirus exposure and HLA in healthy donors. TCRdb's table, derived via immunoSEQ multiplex PCR, lists solely in-frame clones and lacks some. The data show around 120,000 clones, around nine tenths seen once. What was sequenced was PBMCs. All receptors come from a young man in good health and CMV-seropositive.

V is TRBV14 and J is TRBJ2-5, with 10 bases lining up with TRBD2. Germline trimming cut 1 base from V and 4 bases from J; bases unmatched to any gene: 15. Germline loops: CDR1 SGHDN, CDR2 FVKESK. This CDR3 is 19 amino acids long. CDR3 nucleotides: TGTGCCAGCAGCCAAGGGAGCGGGGGGGCCCGTATAGCCCGAGAGACCCAGTACTTC. It encodes CASSQGSGGARIARETQYF.

The V and J genes are TRBV11-2 and TRBJ2-7; 8 bases agree with TRBD1. The CDR3 has 14 amino acids. V shed 5 bases, J shed 2 bases, and the junction held 5 bases outside the gene matches. Germline V gives CDR1 SGHAT, CDR2 FQNNGV. The CDR3 DNA sequence: TGTGCCAGCAGCCCGGACAGGGCTACCTACGAGCAGTACTTC. It encodes CASSPDRATYEQYF. Complete variable domain (other parts from reference TRBV11-2 and TRBJ2-7): EAGVAQSPRYKIIEKRQSVAFWCNPISGHATLYWYQQILGQGPKLLIQFQNNGVVDDSQLPKDRFSAERLKGVDSTLKIQPAKLEDSAVYLCASSPDRATYEQYFGPGTRLTVT.

This chain joins TRBV7-2 and TRBJ1-4, with a possible D match to TRBD1 (5 bases). The V and J ends lost 3 bases and 1 base respectively, with 9 bases between them. Germline V CDR1 and CDR2: SGHTA, FQGNSA. CDR3 length: 15 residues. In nucleotides, the CDR3 is TGTGCCAGCAGCTTGGGGGAGGGAACTAATGAAAAACTGTTTTTT. Translated, it gives CASSLGEGTNEKLFF.

The chain combines TRBV19 with TRBJ2-1; 7 nucleotides match TRBD1. Germline CDR1 LNHDA, CDR2 SQIVND (reference sequence). The CDR3 loop spans 15 amino acids. With V trimmed by 11 bases and J by 3 bases, 13 bases remained unmatched. Written as DNA, the CDR3 is TGTGCCCGTTTAAGACGGGACAGCCTCTACAATGAGCAGTTCTTC. This encodes CARLRRDSLYNEQFF.

This chain uses TRBV5-5 with TRBJ2-1; tentative D call: TRBD2 (5 bases). V was clipped by 5 bases and J by 2 bases, with 14 bases between them. CDR3 length: 15 amino acids. In germline, CDR1 is SGHKS, CDR2 YYEKEE (reference sequence). CDR3 bases: TGTGCCAGCAGATCCGGACTTTCAGCCTACAATGAGCAGTTCTTC. Protein: CASRSGLSAYNEQFF.

This clone was seen once. CDR3 DNA: TGTGCCAGCACTTCCGGGGTCTTAAACACCGGGGAGCTGTTTTTT. Translation: CASTSGVLNTGELFF. The chain has TRBV6-5 and TRBJ2-2, with D maybe TRBD2 (5 bases). V gave up 7 bases and J gave up 2 bases, with 14 bases separating them. The CDR3 sequence is 15 residues long. Germline CDR1 and CDR2: MNHEY and SVGAGI.

The CDR3 reads CASSQYNEQFF. In nucleotides, the CDR3 is TGTGCCAGCAGCCAATACAATGAGCAGTTCTTC. This chain connects TRBV11-2 to TRBJ2-1, with D hard to call. CDR3 size: 11 residues. The germline gives CDR1 SGHAT, CDR2 FQNNGV. The V and J ends lost 5 bases and 4 bases respectively, with 3 bases between them.